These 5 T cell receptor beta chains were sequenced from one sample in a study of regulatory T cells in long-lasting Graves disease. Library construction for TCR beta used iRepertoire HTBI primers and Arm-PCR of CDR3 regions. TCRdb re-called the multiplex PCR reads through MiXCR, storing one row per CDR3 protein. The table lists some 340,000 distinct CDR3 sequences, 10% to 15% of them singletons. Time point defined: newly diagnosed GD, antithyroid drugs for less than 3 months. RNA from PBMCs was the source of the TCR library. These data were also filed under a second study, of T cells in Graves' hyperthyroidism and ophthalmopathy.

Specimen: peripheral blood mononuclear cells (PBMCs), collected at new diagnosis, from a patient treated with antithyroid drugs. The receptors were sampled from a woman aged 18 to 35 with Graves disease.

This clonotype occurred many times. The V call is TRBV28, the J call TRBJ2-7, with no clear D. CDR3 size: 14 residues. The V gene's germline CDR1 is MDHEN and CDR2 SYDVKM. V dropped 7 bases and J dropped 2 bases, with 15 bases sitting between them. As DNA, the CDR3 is TGTGCCAGCACGTTGAAGACCCTCGCCTACGAGCAGTACTTC. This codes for CASTLKTLAYEQYF.

The CDR3 here is CASSREWTVNTEAFF. The CDR3 DNA follows: TGTGCCAGCAGCCGAGAATGGACAGTAAACACTGAAGCTTTCTTT. This chain joins TRBV7-9 and TRBJ1-1, with D perhaps matching TRBD1 (6 bases). V lost 5 bases and J lost 2, with 15 bases in between. Germline V CDR1 and CDR2: SEHNR, FQNEAQ (reference sequence). The length of the CDR3 is 15 residues. The full variable domain, rest sourced from reference TRBV7-9 and TRBJ1-1, is DTGVSQNPRHKITKRGQNVTFRCDPISEHNRLYWYRQTLGQGPEFLTYFQNEAQLEKSRLLSDRFSAERPKGSFSTLEIQRTEQGDSAMYLCASSREWTVNTEAFFGQGTRLTVV.

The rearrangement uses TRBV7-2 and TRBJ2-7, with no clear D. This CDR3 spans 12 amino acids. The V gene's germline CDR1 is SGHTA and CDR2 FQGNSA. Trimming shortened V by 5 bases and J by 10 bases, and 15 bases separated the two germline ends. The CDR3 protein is CASSNYQETQYV. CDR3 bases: TGTGCCAGCAGCAACTACCAAGAGACCCAGTACGTC.

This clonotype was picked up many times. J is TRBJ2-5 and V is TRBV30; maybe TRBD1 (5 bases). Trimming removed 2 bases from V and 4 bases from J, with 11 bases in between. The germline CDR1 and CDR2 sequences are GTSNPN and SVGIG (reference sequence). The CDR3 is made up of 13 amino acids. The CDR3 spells CAWSSDSRETQYF. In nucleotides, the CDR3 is TGTGCCTGGAGTAGCGACAGTAGAGAGACCCAGTACTTC.

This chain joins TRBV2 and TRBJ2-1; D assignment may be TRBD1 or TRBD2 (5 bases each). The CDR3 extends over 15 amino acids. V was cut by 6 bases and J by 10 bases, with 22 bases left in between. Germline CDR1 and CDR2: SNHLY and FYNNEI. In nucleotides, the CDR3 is TGTGCCAGCAGCCCCGGGACCGCGTACGGCTACGAGCAGTTCTTC. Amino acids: CASSPGTAYGYEQFF.